This T cell receptor beta chain was identified in a study of blood T cell repertoires in COVID-19. TCRdb's table, derived via immunoSEQ multiplex PCR, lists solely in-frame clones and lacks some. The table lists roughly 350,000 clones, around 84% of them singletons, with 3% to 4% in the top ten. The CDR3 has 16 amino acids. The V and J ends lost 1 base and 0 bases respectively, with 8 bases between them. CDR1 and CDR2 from the germline V gene are SGHNT and YYREEE (reference sequence). Sequenced sample: peripheral blood. The receptor comes from a woman under 30 with acute or convalescent COVID-19. This chain links TRBV5-4 with TRBJ1-6; D remains ambiguous. CDR3 sequence reads: CASSLIHSSYNSPLHF. The CDR3, as DNA: TGTGCCAGCAGCTTGATCCATAGCTCCTATAATTCACCCCTCCACTTT.